At least ten counts were recorded for the clone carrying this T cell receptor (beta chain). Its antigen remains unidentified. This CDR3 region has 16 residues. Between the trimmed V and J ends, which lost 1 base and 1 base, there was a span of 13 bases. Via MiXCR, TCRdb re-called the RT-PCR reads, giving one row per CDR3 protein. The sample lists fewer than 700,000 distinct CDR3 sequences; approximately 13% were seen once. The source of the sample is a study of response to subunit inactivated influenza vaccine. General study findings and limits: Authors suggested each seasonal flu vaccination may recruit only limited numbers of new T cells.

The chain recombines TRBV12-3 or TRBV12-4 with TRBJ2-5; D is ambiguous. The clonotype comes from a man aged 45-65 years who received an inactivated influenza vaccine. This sample comprised PBMCs from blood, obtained 45 days after vaccination. The CDR3, as DNA: TGTGCCAGCAGTTTAGTGGTGACAAAGACCCAAGAGACCCAGTACTTC. Its translation: CASSLVVTKTQETQYF.